These 26 T cell receptor beta chains originate from one sample sequenced in a study of Ad26.COV2.S vaccination and SARS-CoV-2 variants. The treatment denotes: about 20 received Ad26.COV2.S at low or high dose, single or two shots; roughly five received placebo; per-sample allocation not given. Samples were taken on day 63 after the first vaccine or placebo injection. Profiled with immunoSEQ multiplex PCR; TCRdb holds only in-frame clones, not every one. The table records a few hundred thousand clones, approximately 87% of them present only once. Sequenced material: peripheral blood, taken in a trial of Ad26.COV2.S vaccine versus placebo. The receptors were gathered from a person between 18 and 65 years old who received the Ad26.COV2.S COVID-19 vaccine or a placebo.

V usage is TRBV7-2 and J usage is TRBJ1-6; tentatively, D is TRBD1 (5 bases). The CDR3 runs 16 residues. Germline V gene lookup returns CDR1 SGHTA and CDR2 FQGNSA. V lost 5 bases, J lost 7 bases, and 18 bases lay in between. CDR3 DNA sequence: TGTGCCAGCAGCCATTATTGGGGGGGTTACAATTCACCCCTCCACTTT. The encoded protein is CASSHYWGGYNSPLHF.

The V call is TRBV12-3 or TRBV12-4, the J call TRBJ2-3; D gene unclear. This CDR3 has 12 amino acids. The ends were cut back, 3 bases at V and 5 bases at J, with 6 bases in the middle. DNA of the CDR3: TGTGCCAGCAGTTTTTCAGTAGATACGCAGTATTTT. Translated: CASSFSVDTQYF.

The chain carries TRBV5-1 and TRBJ2-3; D is undetermined. Per the germline V gene, CDR1 is SGHRS and CDR2 is YFSETQ. This CDR3 contains 16 residues. V shed 7 bases and J shed 0 bases, with 18 bases lying between them. The CDR3 DNA reads TGCGCCAGCCATTTATCTGGCAGCTTAAGCACAGATACGCAGTATTTT. Its translation: CASHLSGSLSTDTQYF.

The chain links TRBV3-1 (or the pseudogene TRBV3-2) to TRBJ2-7; TRBD1 or TRBD2 may be the D gene (5 bases each). The CDR3 spans 16 residues. V gave up 0 bases and J gave up 3 bases, with 15 bases separating them. Germline V lookup: CDR1 LGHDT, CDR2 YNNKEL (reference sequence). Written as DNA, the CDR3 is TGTGCCAGCAGCCAAGAACCGGGACCCCGATACTACGAGCAGTACTTC. The encoded protein is CASSQEPGPRYYEQYF.

The chain has TRBV5-1 and TRBJ1-4; 7 bases match TRBD1. This CDR3 comprises 14 residues. Germline assignment: CDR1 SGHRS and CDR2 YFSETQ. Trimming took 4 bases from V and 5 from J; bases not matched to a gene: 5. The CDR3 here is CASSPGQNNEKLFF. CDR3 nucleotides: TGCGCCAGCAGCCCGGGACAGAACAATGAAAAACTGTTTTTT.

The chain couples TRBV5-1 to TRBJ2-3; TRBD2 matches at 9 bases. V was pared by 0 bases and J by 5 bases, with 1 base of the junction left unmatched. In germline, CDR1 is SGHRS, CDR2 YFSETQ. The CDR3 runs 14 residues. CDR3 nucleotides: TGCGCCAGCAGCTTGGTACTAGCGGGAGATACGCAGTATTTT. This gives the protein CASSLVLAGDTQYF.

CDR3 DNA: TGTGCCTGGAGTGTTGGCGGGGAGACCCAGTACTTC. Protein product: CAWSVGGETQYF. The chain links TRBV30 to TRBJ2-5, with TRBD2 as a possible D gene (5 bases). V was pared by 0 bases and J by 5 bases, with 7 bases between. This CDR3 has 12 amino acids. The germline gives CDR1 GTSNPN, CDR2 SVGIG (reference sequence).

V and J are TRBV5-1 and TRBJ2-3, with D uncertain. CDR1 is SGHRS, CDR2 YFSETQ, per germline. Trimming pared 4 bases from V and 0 bases from J, leaving 12 bases between. This CDR3 contains 15 residues. The CDR3 spells CASSQTEISTDTQYF. For the CDR3, the DNA is TGCGCCAGCAGCCAAACGGAGATCAGCACAGATACGCAGTATTTT.

The V gene is TRBV5-5, the J gene TRBJ1-1; 7 bases align to TRBD1. Germline V gene sequence: CDR1 SGHKS, CDR2 YYEKEE (reference sequence). The J segment lost 1 base and the V segment lost 3 bases, leaving 9 bases of the junction unmatched. CDR3 length equals 16 residues. This CDR3 reads CASSSYRTGTNTEAFF. CDR3 sequence (DNA): TGTGCCAGCAGCTCTTACCGGACAGGAACGAACACTGAAGCTTTCTTT. The full variable domain, with the rest looked up from reference TRBV5-5 and TRBJ1-1, is DAGVTQSPTHLIKTRGQQVTLRCSPISGHKSVSWYQQVLGQGPQFIFQYYEKEERGRGNFPDRFSARQFPNYSSELNVNALLLGDSALYLCASSSYRTGTNTEAFFGQGTRLTVV.

The V gene is TRBV15, the J gene TRBJ1-2, with a possible D match to TRBD1 (6 bases). Trimming shortened V by 0 bases and J by 7 bases, and 18 bases separated the two germline ends. Per germline, CDR1 LNHNV and CDR2 YYDKDF (reference sequence). The CDR3 sequence is 16 residues long. Here the CDR3 reads CATSRDGGAAWSGYTF. CDR3 nucleotide sequence: TGTGCCACCAGCAGAGACGGGGGCGCAGCTTGGTCTGGCTACACCTTC.

This chain joins TRBV14 and TRBJ2-2; the D gene is possibly TRBD1 (5 bases). CDR1 and CDR2 (germline): SGHDN, FVKESK. This CDR3 region has 16 residues. The V end was cut by 4 bases, the J end by 0 bases, with 12 bases between. CDR3: CASSPDSFANTGELFF. Here the CDR3 DNA reads TGTGCCAGCAGCCCAGACAGTTTCGCGAACACCGGGGAGCTGTTTTTT. The whole variable domain, remainder taken from reference TRBV14 and TRBJ2-2, is EAGVTQFPSHSVIEKGQTVTLRCDPISGHDNLYWYRRVMGKEIKFLLHFVKESKQDESGMPNNRFLAERTGGTYSTLKVQPAELEDSGVYFCASSPDSFANTGELFFGEGSRLTVL.

The chain uses TRBV11-2 and TRBJ2-1; possible D gene TRBD2, 6 bases. Germline CDR1 is SGHAT and CDR2 is FQNNGV. The CDR3 has 15 amino acids. V was pared by 5 bases and J by 0 bases, with 11 bases between. The CDR3 region has the DNA TGTGCCAGCAGCCCAGAGGGACTCTCCTACAATGAGCAGTTCTTC. Amino acid sequence: CASSPEGLSYNEQFF.

The J gene is TRBJ2-1, the V gene TRBV6-5; 12 nucleotides align to TRBD2. The CDR3 spans 15 residues. Trimming took 4 bases from V and 13 from J; bases not matched to a gene: 11. The germline gives CDR1 MNHEY, CDR2 SVGAGI. The CDR3 bases are TGTGCCAGCAGTTCTGGGACTAGCGGGCCCCGGGGTCAGTTCTTC. It specifies CASSSGTSGPRGQFF.

The J gene is TRBJ2-1, the V gene TRBV3-1 (or the pseudogene TRBV3-2), with TRBD2 matching over 12 bases. The germline CDR1 and CDR2 sequences are LGHDT and YNNKEL (reference sequence). The CDR3 contains 16 residues. Unmatched junction bases numbered 16, after V lost 4 bases and J lost 15 bases. The CDR3 DNA reads as TGTGCCAGCAGCCTGCGACTAGCGGGGGCCCTAGGGCTTACGTTCTTC. Its translation is CASSLRLAGALGLTFF.

The V and J genes are TRBV18 and TRBJ1-2, with D possibly TRBD1 on 5 matching bases. CDR3 length: 15 residues. Trimming left V 1 base short and J 2 bases short, with 11 bases between. Germline CDR1 reads KGHSH; CDR2 reads LQKENI. CDR3 DNA: TGTGCCAGCTCACCACAGTCATGGGGGAACTATGGCTACACCTTC. It yields the protein CASSPQSWGNYGYTF.

By sample share, this clone is medium-sized (0.01 to 0.1%). V is TRBV5-1 and J is TRBJ2-2; D is unresolved. V gave up 4 bases and J gave up 3 bases, with 7 bases separating them. The CDR3 is made up of 13 amino acids. Germline CDR1 is SGHRS and CDR2 is YFSETQ. CDR3 sequence: CASSHRDTGELFF. The CDR3 DNA reads as TGCGCCAGCAGCCACCGGGACACCGGGGAGCTGTTTTTT.

V is TRBV6-5 and J is TRBJ1-1; D gene unclear. Germline V gene lookup returns CDR1 MNHEY and CDR2 SVGAGI. The germline V and J ends were trimmed by 6 bases and 2 bases, with 16 bases remaining between them. The CDR3 runs 15 residues. The CDR3 is CASSEWQPTNTEAFF. CDR3 sequence (DNA): TGTGCCAGCAGCGAGTGGCAGCCAACCAACACTGAAGCTTTCTTT.

The table lists this clone with a few counts. This sequence joins TRBV6-6 and TRBJ1-4; D possibly corresponds to TRBD1 (6 bases). Per germline, CDR1 MNHNY and CDR2 SVGAGI (reference sequence). CDR3 length equals 13 residues. With 7 bases removed from V and 5 bases from J, the gap between germline ends came to 11 bases. The CDR3 DNA reads TGTGCCAGCAAAGGGGGTAGAAATGAAAAACTGTTTTTT. This gives the protein CASKGGRNEKLFF.

J is TRBJ1-1 and V is TRBV7-9; a weak D match, TRBD1 (6 bases). From germline, CDR1 is SEHNR and CDR2 FQNEAQ (reference sequence). This CDR3 contains 12 residues. V was shortened by 5 bases and J by 10 bases, with 14 bases between the two germline ends. CDR3 amino acids: CASSPDGGRAFF. Written as DNA, the CDR3 is TGTGCCAGCAGCCCCGATGGGGGCCGAGCTTTCTTT.

This clone was detected once. The rearrangement links TRBV21-1 to TRBJ1-2; the table's D call TRBD1 went unverified against the DNA. TRBV21-1 is a listed pseudogene. The length of the CDR3 is 15 residues. The CDR3: CASSKDSGQDYGYTF. The CDR3 nucleotides are TGTGCCAGCAGCAAAGATTCCGGACAGGACTATGGCTACACCTTC.

J is TRBJ1-1 and V is TRBV27, with a tentative D call TRBD1 (5 bases). There are 14 residues in the CDR3. In germline, CDR1 is MNHEY, CDR2 SMNVEV (reference sequence). The V and J ends lost 3 bases and 4 bases respectively, with 12 bases between them. CDR3 loop: CASSLASGGTEAFF. The CDR3 DNA reads TGTGCCAGCAGTTTGGCGAGTGGGGGCACTGAAGCTTTCTTT.

The chain has TRBV10-3 and TRBJ1-2; a weak D match, TRBD1 (5 bases). Trimming took off 5 bases at V and 8 bases at J, with 18 bases between the two ends. There are 14 residues in the CDR3. From germline, CDR1 is ENHRY and CDR2 SYGVKD. CDR3 sequence: CAISTPREVVGYTF. Written as DNA, the CDR3 is TGTGCCATCAGTACCCCCAGGGAAGTTGTAGGCTACACCTTC.

CDR3 bases: TGTGCTAGTGGTTTGGAGCAGGGTGGACTCGCAGGCTACACCTTC. It translates to CASGLEQGGLAGYTF. The rearrangement uses TRBV12-5 and TRBJ1-2, with D maybe TRBD1 (5 bases). Deletions cut 1 base from V and 8 bases from J, with 17 bases between. The CDR3 is 15 residues long. Germline CDR1 and CDR2: LGHNT and FRNRAP.

This sequence joins TRBV25-1 and TRBJ1-6, with 8 bases that match TRBD1. The length of the CDR3 is 15 residues. The germline CDR1 and CDR2 sequences are MGHDK and SYGVNS. Trimming cost V 4 bases and J 6 bases; bases outside gene matches: 5. CDR3 loop: CASSAGTGFNSPLHF. In DNA, the CDR3 is TGTGCCAGCAGTGCCGGGACAGGTTTTAATTCACCCCTCCACTTT.

This clone occurred a few times. The V and J genes are TRBV5-1 and TRBJ2-1; no clear D. The CDR3 covers 12 residues. From germline, CDR1 is SGHRS and CDR2 YFSETQ. V was shortened by 3 bases and J by 6 bases, with 7 bases between the two germline ends. CDR3 residues: CASSWSGNEQFF. The CDR3, as DNA: TGCGCCAGCAGCTGGTCAGGCAATGAGCAGTTCTTC.

This sequence joins TRBV7-8 and TRBJ2-1; D perhaps matches TRBD1 (7 bases). V gave up 10 bases and J gave up 5 bases, with 24 bases separating them. Germline-derived CDR1 and CDR2 are SGHVS and FQNEAQ. This CDR3 has 16 residues. In nucleotides, the CDR3 is TGTGCCACCTCAAATTTTGCGGGACAGCTTAACAATGAGCAGTTCTTC. Its protein is CATSNFAGQLNNEQFF.